This is a list of T cell receptor beta chains from one sample in a study of T-cell reconstitution after alpha-beta-depleted transplantation in children. TCRdb re-called the PCR reads with MiXCR, one entry per CDR3 protein. The table lists approximately 130,000 distinct CDR3 sequences, 9.7% of them singletons. Specimen: PBMCs, mostly from graft donor cells, collected 180 days after TCRalphabeta/CD19-depleted stem cell transplant. These receptors came from a girl less than two years old who had a stem cell transplant for combined immunodeficiency, so the T cells may come from the graft donor. CDR3s include the opening cysteine and the closing phenylalanine or tryptophan. D genes are given only for firm matches. Rows give clone size only sometimes, using once, few, many, or a class for an expanded clone.

few,TRBJ2-1,TRBV27,NA,TGTGCCAGCAGGGGGGGAACCGCCTCCTACAATGAGCAGTTCTTC,CASRGGTASYNEQFF
few,TRBJ2-7,TRBV20-1,NA,TGCAGTGCCTCAACGGGACCCATGGGCTACGAGCAGTACTTC,CSASTGPMGYEQYF
few,TRBJ2-7,TRBV10-3,NA,TGTGCCATCAACTCGGGCAGCTCCTACGAGCAGTACTTC,CAINSGSSYEQYF
NA,TRBJ2-7,TRBV28,NA,TGTGCCAGCAGTTTGCCGCCGACCTGGGGAGAGCAGTACTTC,CASSLPPTWGEQYF
NA,TRBJ2-3,TRBV5-5,NA,TGTGCCAGCAGCTTCGGGGGCCTAGGGGATACGCAGTATTTT,CASSFGGLGDTQYF
NA,TRBJ2-7,TRBV29-1,NA,TGCAGCGTTGTTGTACGTACCTACGAGCAGTACTTC,CSVVVRTYEQYF
many,TRBJ2-2,TRBV7-2,NA,TGTGCCAGCAGCTTAGAAGCGATGGAGAACACCGGGGAGCTGTTTTTT,CASSLEAMENTGELFF
many,TRBJ2-1,TRBV6-5,NA,TGTGCCAGCAGAGACTACGGTGAGCAGTTCTTC,CASRDYGEQFF
once,TRBJ2-1,TRBV15,NA,TGTGCCACCAAAGAGGGGGGGCAAACGGATGAGCAGTTCTTC,CATKEGGQTDEQFF
NA,TRBJ1-6,TRBV12-3/TRBV12-4,TRBD1,TGTGCCAGCAGTCTCCGACAGGGGAATTCACCCCTCCACTTC,CASSLRQGNSPLHF
NA,TRBJ2-2,TRBV20-1,TRBD2,TGCAGTGCCCGGACTAGTTTCACCGGGGAGCTGTTTTTT,CSARTSFTGELFF
many,TRBJ2-1,TRBV29-1,TRBD2,TGCAGCGGGAGGGGGACTAGCGGGAGGAATGAGCAGTTCTTC,CSGRGTSGRNEQFF
few,TRBJ2-6,TRBV5-1,NA,TGCGCCAGCAGCTTGTTGGGATTTTGGGCCTCTGGGGCCAACGTCCTGACTTTC,CASSLLGFWASGANVLTF
NA,TRBJ2-7,TRBV12-3/TRBV12-4,NA,TGTGCCAGCAGTGAGACTCCCTACGAGCAGTACTTC,CASSETPYEQYF
NA,TRBJ2-1,TRBV5-1,NA,TGCGCCAGCAGCTTGGAGGGTTGGCTGAGCTCCTACAATGAGCAGTTCTTC,CASSLEGWLSSYNEQFF
few,TRBJ2-7,TRBV6-5,TRBD1,TGTGCCAGCAGTTACCGGGGACAGGGCCCTTACGAGCAGTACTTC,CASSYRGQGPYEQYF
NA,TRBJ2-1,TRBV20-1,TRBD2,TGCAGTGCTAGAGATATTTCGACTAGCGGGAGTTGGGGCGAGCAGTTCTTC,CSARDISTSGSWGEQFF
few,TRBJ2-7,TRBV20-1,TRBD2,TGCAGTGCTAGAAGGATCAGCGGGAGTCGGCTCCGGTACGAGCAGTACTTC,CSARRISGSRLRYEQYF
few,TRBJ2-5,TRBV6-5,TRBD1,TGTGCCAGCAGTTACTCGACAGGGGTAGAGACCCAGTACTTC,CASSYSTGVETQYF
few,TRBJ2-3,TRBV5-1,TRBD1,TGCGCCAGCAGCTACCTACGACAGGGGGCAGATACGCAGTATTTT,CASSYLRQGADTQYF
few,TRBJ2-1,TRBV20-1,TRBD2,TGCAGTGCTAGGTCCCTTCGGATTTCTAGCGGGCTATACAATGAGCAGTTCTTC,CSARSLRISSGLYNEQFF
NA,TRBJ2-5,TRBV4-3,NA,TGCGACAGCAGCCAAGACAAGGGGGACACTAGTTTTCTGCGAGAGACCCAGTACTTC,CDSSQDKGDTSFLRETQYF
few,TRBJ2-3,TRBV9,TRBD1,TGTGCCAGCAGCGTAGGAGGGGGCTCAAACACAGATACGCAGTATTTT,CASSVGGGSNTDTQYF
NA,TRBJ1-1,TRBV6-2/TRBV6-3,NA,TGTGCCAGCACCCCCTTTGCTCAGGGAGGGACTGAAGCTTTCTTT,CASTPFAQGGTEAFF
NA,TRBJ1-1,TRBV5-1,NA,TGCGCCAGCAGCTTGGATCCGAGCACTGAAGCTTTCTTT,CASSLDPSTEAFF
many,TRBJ2-7,TRBV7-8,NA,TGTGCCAGCAGCTTAGCGAGTGGAGGCTACGAGCAGTACTTC,CASSLASGGYEQYF
NA,TRBJ2-1,TRBV20-1,TRBD1,TGCAGTGCCCAAGGACAGGGGAGGAATGAGCAGTTCTTC,CSAQGQGRNEQFF
few,TRBJ2-1,TRBV12-3/TRBV12-4,TRBD2,TGTGCCAGCACTAAAATTTTTAGCGGGGGGAGTGGAGATGAGCAGTTCTTC,CASTKIFSGGSGDEQFF
many,TRBJ2-2,TRBV10-3,TRBD2,TGTGCCATCAGTCGGACTAGCGGGAACCTGAACACCGGGGAGCTGTTTTTT,CAISRTSGNLNTGELFF
many,TRBJ2-7,TRBV7-9,TRBD2,TGTGCCAGCAGCTACCCCTATTCCCTAGCGGGAGAAGGCGAGCAGTACTTC,CASSYPYSLAGEGEQYF
NA,TRBJ2-1,TRBV20-1,NA,TGCAGTGCTAGAGATATAGCCCCTTCCTACAATGAGCAGTTCTTC,CSARDIAPSYNEQFF
few,TRBJ2-3,TRBV5-1,NA,TGCGCCAGCAGCTTAGGGGAAACAGATACGCAGTATTTT,CASSLGETDTQYF
NA,TRBJ2-4,TRBV7-2,NA,TGTGCCAGCAGCTTCCGGACCGGGGGCGCAAACATTCAGTACTTC,CASSFRTGGANIQYF
few,TRBJ2-1,TRBV7-9,TRBD2,TGTGCCAGCAGCTCCCTAGCGGGGGGGTCCTACAATGAGCAGTTCTTC,CASSSLAGGSYNEQFF
few,TRBJ2-1,TRBV9,NA,TGTGCCAGCAGCGGACGGTTGAATGTGTGGGGGCATGAGCAGTTCTTC,CASSGRLNVWGHEQFF
many,TRBJ1-5,TRBV5-1,NA,TGCGCCAGCAGCCCGGGACATGGGAAAGATCAGCCCCAGCATTTT,CASSPGHGKDQPQHF
NA,TRBJ2-5,TRBV7-2,NA,TGTGCCAGCAGCTTAAGGAGCGATCAAGAGACCCAGTACTTC,CASSLRSDQETQYF
NA,TRBJ1-5,TRBV6-6,NA,TGTGCCAGCAGCCTATATCCGAATCAGCCCCAGCATTTT,CASSLYPNQPQHF
NA,TRBJ1-6,TRBV20-1,NA,TGCAGTGCTAGAGATATCGCCAGCCTCCGCTCCTATAATTCACCCCTCCACTTT,CSARDIASLRSYNSPLHF
many,TRBJ1-2,TRBV29-1,NA,TGCAGCGCCTCGGAAAGCTACACCTTC,CSASESYTF
many,TRBJ2-7,TRBV29-1,NA,TGCAGCGTTGGACAATCGTTCTACGAGCAGTACTTC,CSVGQSFYEQYF
few,TRBJ2-1,TRBV12-3/TRBV12-4,TRBD2,TGTGCCAGCAGCGGGAGGCGCGGGTACAATGAGCAGTTCTTC,CASSGRRGYNEQFF